This TCR beta chain was profiled in a study of blood T cell repertoires in COVID-19. The CDR3 is 14 residues long. Germline V gives CDR1 MNHEY, CDR2 SVGAGI. V lost 5 bases, J lost 7 bases, and 7 bases stayed unmatched. Here immunoSEQ multiplex PCR was the method, and the copy in TCRdb shows in-frame clones only, minus some. The table shows about 49,000 clones, with 81% occurring only once. A single count supports this clone. The chain links TRBV6-5 to TRBJ1-5; 8 bases align to TRBD1. The material sequenced was peripheral blood. The clonotype originates from an elderly woman with COVID-19, enrolled during active disease. CDR3 in amino acids: CASSTDRGRQPQHF. The DNA for the CDR3 is TGTGCCAGCAGTACTGACAGGGGCAGGCAGCCCCAGCATTTT.